This is a list of T cell receptor beta chains from one sample in a study of blood T cell repertoires in COVID-19. TCRdb's table, derived via immunoSEQ multiplex PCR, lists solely in-frame clones and lacks some. The sample contains tens of thousands of clones, 87% of which appear only once. Sequencing was done on a sample of peripheral blood. Source of these receptors: a woman aged 45-60 years with acute or convalescent COVID-19. Both conserved end residues are part of each CDR3. A D gene is named only where the DNA matches it firmly. The size of a clone is reported for some rows only, either as once, few or many, or as a class for expanded clones.

cdr3_aa cdr3_nt clone_size cdr3_length j_call d_call v_call
CASSGWVVPYEQYF TGTGCCAGCAGCGGGTGGGTTGTCCCCTACGAGCAGTACTTC once 14 TRBJ2-7 . TRBV6-4
CASSESTLAFDEQFF TGTGCCAGCAGTGAATCGACTCTAGCCTTCGATGAGCAGTTCTTC . 15 TRBJ2-1 . TRBV2
CASSPSTTETQYF TGTGCCAGCAGCCCGTCGACTACTGAGACCCAGTACTTC . 13 TRBJ2-5 . TRBV5-4
CASSQGQGPTDTQYF TGTGCCAGCTCACAGGGACAGGGCCCCACAGATACGCAGTATTTT . 15 TRBJ2-3 TRBD1 TRBV18
CASSSPWDREAFNYGYTF TGTGCCAGCAGCTCGCCCTGGGACAGGGAAGCATTTAACTATGGCTACACCTTC . 18 TRBJ1-2 TRBD1 TRBV11-2
CASSISGNTEAFF TGTGCCAGTAGTATTTCGGGGAACACTGAAGCTTTCTTT . 13 TRBJ1-1 . TRBV19
CASSSGGASGANVLTF TGTGCCAGCAGCTCAGGGGGCGCCTCTGGGGCCAACGTCCTGACTTTC . 16 TRBJ2-6 TRBD1 TRBV2
CASSQDPGQVNQPQHF TGCGCCAGCAGCCAAGATCCTGGACAGGTCAATCAGCCCCAGCATTTT . 16 TRBJ1-5 TRBD1 TRBV4-1
CASSEQGYQPQHF TGTGCCAGTAGTGAACAGGGTTACCAGCCCCAGCATTTT . 13 TRBJ1-5 . TRBV19
CAIGKNRGRGTEAFF TGTGCCATCGGGAAAAACAGGGGGCGAGGGACTGAAGCTTTCTTT . 15 TRBJ1-1 TRBD1 TRBV10-3
CASSGTGRDGTYGYTF TGTGCCAGCAGTGGAACAGGGAGGGACGGGACTTATGGCTACACCTTC . 16 TRBJ1-2 . TRBV2
CASSPLATGDLLHF TGTGCCAGCTCACCATTAGCTACAGGGGATCTCCTCCACTTT . 14 TRBJ1-6 TRBD1 TRBV18
CASSPPRTAHNEQFF TGTGCCAGCAGTCCCCCCCGGACAGCGCACAATGAGCAGTTCTTC . 15 TRBJ2-1 . TRBV28
CASSQDRGRGLAKNIQYF TGTGCCAGCAGCCAAGATCGGGGTCGAGGACTAGCCAAAAACATTCAGTACTTC . 18 TRBJ2-4 . TRBV14
CASSHEDRGTEAFF TGTGCCAGCAGCCACGAGGACCGGGGCACTGAAGCTTTCTTT . 14 TRBJ1-1 . TRBV7-9
CASSLTTSTGYGYTF TGTGCCAGCAGTTTAACCACTTCGACGGGCTATGGCTACACCTTC . 15 TRBJ1-2 . TRBV2
CASSREGSTYEQYF TGTGCCAGCAGTCGGGAAGGGAGTACGTACGAGCAGTACTTC once 14 TRBJ2-7 . TRBV11-1
CASSPGQALISLYGYTF TGTGCCAGCAGCCCTGGGCAGGCCTTAATTTCTCTTTATGGCTACACCTTC . 17 TRBJ1-2 . TRBV2
CASSARDRNTGELFF TGTGCCAGCAGTGCGCGAGACAGAAACACCGGGGAGCTGTTTTTT . 15 TRBJ2-2 . TRBV6-2/TRBV6-3
CASSSGGLAGSNEQFF TGCGCCAGCAGCTCTGGGGGACTAGCGGGGTCCAATGAGCAGTTCTTC . 16 TRBJ2-1 TRBD2 TRBV5-1
CASSGGSAEAFF TGTGCCAGCAGTGGCGGTAGCGCTGAAGCTTTCTTT . 12 TRBJ1-1 . TRBV25-1
CASSHDWFYGYTF TGTGCCAGCAGCCATGACTGGTTCTATGGCTACACCTTC few 13 TRBJ1-2 . TRBV3-1/TRBV3-2
CASSLERGGYNEQFF TGTGCCAGCAGCTTGGAGCGGGGGGGCTACAATGAGCAGTTCTTC . 15 TRBJ2-1 TRBD2 TRBV7-2
CATTTIANYGYTF TGTGCCACCACGACAATAGCTAACTATGGCTACACCTTC . 13 TRBJ1-2 . TRBV19
CASSQEPFSGGRTDTQYF TGTGCCAGCAGCCAAGAACCTTTTAGCGGGGGCCGTACAGATACGCAGTATTTT . 18 TRBJ2-3 TRBD2 TRBV4-2
CASSLAGGNEAFF TGTGCCAGCAGCTTGGCGGGGGGTAATGAAGCTTTCTTT . 13 TRBJ1-1 . TRBV7-9
CASSVRDSPNYGYTF TGTGCCAGCAGTGTCCGGGACAGCCCTAACTATGGCTACACCTTC . 15 TRBJ1-2 TRBD1 TRBV27
CASSIGRANGVVNEQFF TGTGCCAGTAGTATAGGCCGCGCCAACGGAGTTGTGAATGAGCAGTTCTTC . 17 TRBJ2-1 . TRBV19
CASSLTGAYGYTF TGTGCCAGCAGCTTAACAGGGGCCTATGGCTACACCTTC . 13 TRBJ1-2 TRBD1 TRBV7-2
CASSQDYQLAIGETQYF TGTGCCAGCAGCCAAGATTACCAACTAGCAATCGGAGAGACCCAGTACTTC . 17 TRBJ2-5 . TRBV3-1/TRBV3-2
CASSYRDRQYF TGTGCCAGTAGTTACCGGGACAGGCAGTACTTC few 11 TRBJ2-7 TRBD1 TRBV19
CASSSRTVNSPLHF TGTGCCAGCAGCTCGAGGACAGTCAATTCACCCCTCCACTTT . 14 TRBJ1-6 . TRBV3-1/TRBV3-2
CASSPGGALRGNQPQHF TGTGCCAGCAGTCCGGGGGGGGCCCTCCGGGGCAATCAGCCCCAGCATTTT . 17 TRBJ1-5 . TRBV28
CASSARHRANTGELFF TGTGCCAGCAGCGCCCGACATCGCGCGAACACCGGGGAGCTGTTTTTT . 16 TRBJ2-2 . TRBV9
CASSPHATIEGVLDGYTF TGTGCCAGTAGTCCCCACGCCACCATAGAAGGGGTTCTAGATGGCTACACCTTC . 18 TRBJ1-2 . TRBV19
CASRDRHSGNTIYF TGTGCCAGCAGAGACAGGCATTCTGGAAACACCATATATTTT . 14 TRBJ1-3 . TRBV6-5
CASSHRSGELTDTQYF TGCGCCAGCAGCCACCGTAGCGGAGAACTCACAGATACGCAGTATTTT . 16 TRBJ2-3 . TRBV4-1
CASSVDPSGGAIVDTQYF TGTGCCAGCAGCGTAGATCCTAGCGGGGGGGCGATAGTTGATACGCAGTATTTT once 18 TRBJ2-3 TRBD2 TRBV9
CASSSGQVGYTF TGCGCCAGCAGCTCGGGACAAGTAGGCTACACCTTC . 12 TRBJ1-2 . TRBV5-1
CASKSGVFDEAFF TGTGCCAGTAAATCAGGGGTCTTTGATGAAGCTTTCTTT . 13 TRBJ1-1 . TRBV19
CASTPRMSSYNSPLHF TGTGCCAGCACCCCGCGGATGAGCTCCTATAATTCACCCCTCCACTTT . 16 TRBJ1-6 . TRBV6-2/TRBV6-3
CASKSRGHSGNTIYF TGTGCCAGCAAAAGCCGAGGGCACTCTGGAAACACCATATATTTT . 15 TRBJ1-3 . TRBV27